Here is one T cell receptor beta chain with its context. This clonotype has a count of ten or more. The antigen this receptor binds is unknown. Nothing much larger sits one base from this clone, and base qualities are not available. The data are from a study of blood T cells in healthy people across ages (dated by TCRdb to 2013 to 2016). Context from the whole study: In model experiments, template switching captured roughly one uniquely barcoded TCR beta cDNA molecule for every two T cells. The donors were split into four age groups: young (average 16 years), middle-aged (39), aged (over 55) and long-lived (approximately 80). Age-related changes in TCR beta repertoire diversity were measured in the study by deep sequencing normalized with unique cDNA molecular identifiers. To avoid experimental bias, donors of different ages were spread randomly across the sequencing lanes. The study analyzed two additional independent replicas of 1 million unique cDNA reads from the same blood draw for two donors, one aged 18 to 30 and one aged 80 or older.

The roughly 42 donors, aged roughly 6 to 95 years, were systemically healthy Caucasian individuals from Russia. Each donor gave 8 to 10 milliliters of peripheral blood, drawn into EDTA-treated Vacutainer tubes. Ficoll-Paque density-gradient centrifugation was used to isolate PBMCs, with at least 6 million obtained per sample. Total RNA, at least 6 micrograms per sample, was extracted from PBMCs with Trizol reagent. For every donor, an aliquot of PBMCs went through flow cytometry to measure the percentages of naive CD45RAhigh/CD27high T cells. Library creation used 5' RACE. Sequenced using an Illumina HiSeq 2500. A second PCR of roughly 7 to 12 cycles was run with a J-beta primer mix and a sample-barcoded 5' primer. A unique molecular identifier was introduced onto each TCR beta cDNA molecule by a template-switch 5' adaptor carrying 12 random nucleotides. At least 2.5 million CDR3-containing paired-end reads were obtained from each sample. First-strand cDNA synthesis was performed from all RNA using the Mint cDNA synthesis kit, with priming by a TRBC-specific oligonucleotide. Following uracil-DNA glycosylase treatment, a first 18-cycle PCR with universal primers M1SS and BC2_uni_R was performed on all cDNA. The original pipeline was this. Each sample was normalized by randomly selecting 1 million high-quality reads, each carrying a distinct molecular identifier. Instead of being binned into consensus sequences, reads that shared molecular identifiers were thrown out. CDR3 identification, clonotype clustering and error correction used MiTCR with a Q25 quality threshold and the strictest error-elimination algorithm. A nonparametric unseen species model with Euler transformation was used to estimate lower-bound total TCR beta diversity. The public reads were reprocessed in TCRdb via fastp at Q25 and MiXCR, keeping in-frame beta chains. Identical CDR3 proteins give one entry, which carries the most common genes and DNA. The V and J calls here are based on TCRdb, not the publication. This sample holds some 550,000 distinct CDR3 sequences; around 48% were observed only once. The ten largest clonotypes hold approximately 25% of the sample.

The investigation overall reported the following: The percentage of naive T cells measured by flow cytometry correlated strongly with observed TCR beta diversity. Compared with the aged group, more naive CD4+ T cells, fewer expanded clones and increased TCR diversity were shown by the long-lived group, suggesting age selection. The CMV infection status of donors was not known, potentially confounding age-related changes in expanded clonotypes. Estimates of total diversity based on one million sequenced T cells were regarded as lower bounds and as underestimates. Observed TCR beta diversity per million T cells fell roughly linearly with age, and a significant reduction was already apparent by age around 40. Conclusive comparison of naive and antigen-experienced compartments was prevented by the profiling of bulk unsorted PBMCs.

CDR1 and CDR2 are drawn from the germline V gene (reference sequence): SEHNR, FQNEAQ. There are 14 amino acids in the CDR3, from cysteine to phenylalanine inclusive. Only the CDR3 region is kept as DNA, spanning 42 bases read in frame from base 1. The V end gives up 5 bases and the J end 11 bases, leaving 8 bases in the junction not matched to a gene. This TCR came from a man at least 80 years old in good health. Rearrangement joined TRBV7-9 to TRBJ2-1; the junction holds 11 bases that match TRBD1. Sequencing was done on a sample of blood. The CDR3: CASSPDRGRLKQFF. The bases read TGTGCCAGCAGCCCGGACAGGGGGCGGTTGAAGCAGTTCTTC.